This T cell receptor beta chain is drawn from a study of blood T cell repertoires in COVID-19. At the level of the study: Whether acute or convalescent, the COVID-19 samples came from the United States, Italy and Spain. The analysed material was cDNA or gDNA that came from T cells, B-cell-depleted T cells, or PBMCs.

Per the original methods: Amplification of reference gene primers was used by the study to estimate nucleated cell counts. Method: immunoSEQ multiplex PCR; TCRdb's copy keeps in-frame clones and lacks some. That table supplies the V and J calls and clone size; D and trimming were determined from the DNA. The table records more than 200,000 clones, approximately 80% of them present only once. The clonotype originates from a woman aged 80 or over with acute or convalescent COVID-19. Source material: peripheral blood.

CDR3 region: CASSSDRDSPLHF. The CDR3 nucleotides are TGTGCCAGCAGCTCCGACAGGGATTCACCCCTCCACTTT. V and J are TRBV7-2 and TRBJ1-6; 7 nucleotides line up with TRBD1. The CDR3 runs to 13 residues. The V and J ends lost 4 bases and 8 bases, in that order; junction bases with no gene match: 2. The germline gives CDR1 SGHTA, CDR2 FQGNSA.